One sample yielded the 8 T cell receptor beta chains listed below, sequenced in a study of T cell clonotyping in hematopoietic cell transplantation. Assay: immunoSEQ multiplex PCR; the TCRdb copy retains only in-frame clones and omits some. The sample has several thousand clones, 95% to 96% seen once. The sequenced sample was PBMCs, obtained 30 days after allogeneic stem cell transplant. The receptors originated from a male patient in his thirties or forties who had an allogeneic stem cell transplant from a related donor, so the T cells may come from the graft donor. Some clones in this sample may be carry-over from other donors' samples.

The chain employs TRBV6-5 and TRBJ2-1, with D tentatively TRBD2 (5 bases). CDR3 length: 14 amino acids. The V end was cut by 0 bases, the J end by 8 bases, with 11 bases between. Germline V CDR1 and CDR2: MNHEY, SVGAGI. The CDR3 DNA sequence: TGTGCCAGCAGTTACTCCCTTATCGGGGATGAGCAGTTCTTC. This codes for CASSYSLIGDEQFF.

The V and J genes are TRBV6-6 and TRBJ1-3, with D hard to call. V lost 4 bases and J 2 bases, leaving 9 bases between the germline ends. The CDR3 has 14 residues. CDR1 and CDR2 from the germline V gene are MNHNY and SVGAGI (reference sequence). CDR3 residues: CASSSHETGNTIYF. CDR3 bases: TGTGCCAGCAGTTCCCACGAGACTGGAAACACCATATATTTT.

The gene calls are TRBV4-1 and TRBJ1-2; D is unclear. Per germline, CDR1 MGHRA and CDR2 YSYEKL. The germline V and J ends were trimmed by 4 bases and 8 bases, with 26 bases remaining between them. The CDR3 length is 17 residues. CDR3 DNA sequence: TGCGCCAGCAGCCGCCCTTTAATATCCGGACCTTCCAGCGGCTACACCTTC. This translates into CASSRPLISGPSSGYTF.

This chain links TRBV6-5 with TRBJ2-7; D uncertain. The CDR3 is 13 residues long. Germline V gives CDR1 MNHEY, CDR2 SVGAGI. The V end was cut by 0 bases, the J end by 6 bases, with 9 bases between. This chain's CDR3 is CASSYSIFGEQYF. In DNA, the CDR3 is TGTGCCAGCAGTTACTCGATTTTCGGCGAGCAGTACTTC.

CDR3 region: CASSRGTSGRRIGGELFF. In nucleotides, the CDR3 is TGTGCCAGCAGCCGCGGTACTAGCGGGCGCCGCATAGGCGGGGAGCTGTTTTTT. J is TRBJ2-2 and V is TRBV7-2; TRBD2 matches at 9 bases. Germline V gene sequence: CDR1 SGHTA, CDR2 FQGNSA. V lost 5 bases, J lost 7 bases, and 17 bases stayed unmatched. The length of the CDR3 is 18 residues. The complete variable domain, with remaining parts taken from reference TRBV7-2 and TRBJ2-2, reads GAGVSQSPSNKVTEKGKDVELRCDPISGHTALYWYRQSLGQGLEFLIYFQGNSAPDKSGLPSDRFSAERTGGSVSTLTIQRTQQEDSAVYLCASSRGTSGRRIGGELFFGEGSRLTVL.

The chain has TRBV7-6 and TRBJ1-5, with 9 bases that match TRBD1. Germline V gives CDR1 SGHVS, CDR2 FNYEAQ. Trimming removed 5 bases from V and 6 bases from J; junction bases left unmatched: 8. The CDR3 extends over 15 amino acids. CDR3 sequence reads: CASSETGGLGQPQHF. In DNA, the CDR3 is TGTGCCAGCAGCGAAACAGGGGGCCTCGGTCAGCCCCAGCATTTT.

The genes are TRBV25-1 and TRBJ2-7; D unresolved. Deletions cut 4 bases from V and 0 bases from J, with 10 bases between. The germline gives CDR1 MGHDK, CDR2 SYGVNS. This CDR3 is built from 14 residues. In DNA form, the CDR3 reads TGTGCCAGCAGTGGCCCTCTGGGCTCCTACGAGCAGTACTTC. It yields the protein CASSGPLGSYEQYF.

This sequence joins TRBV7-2 and TRBJ2-3; tentative D call: TRBD2 (5 bases). V lost 0 bases, J lost 3 bases, and 7 bases lay in between. CDR3 length: 14 residues. CDR1 is SGHTA and CDR2 is FQGNSA in the germline V gene. DNA of the CDR3: TGTGCCAGCAGCTTAGCGCCGGGGACAGATACGCAGTATTTT. It codes for CASSLAPGTDTQYF. The full variable domain, its missing parts supplied by reference TRBV7-2 and TRBJ2-3, is GAGVSQSPSNKVTEKGKDVELRCDPISGHTALYWYRQSLGQGLEFLIYFQGNSAPDKSGLPSDRFSAERTGGSVSTLTIQRTQQEDSAVYLCASSLAPGTDTQYFGPGTRLTVL.